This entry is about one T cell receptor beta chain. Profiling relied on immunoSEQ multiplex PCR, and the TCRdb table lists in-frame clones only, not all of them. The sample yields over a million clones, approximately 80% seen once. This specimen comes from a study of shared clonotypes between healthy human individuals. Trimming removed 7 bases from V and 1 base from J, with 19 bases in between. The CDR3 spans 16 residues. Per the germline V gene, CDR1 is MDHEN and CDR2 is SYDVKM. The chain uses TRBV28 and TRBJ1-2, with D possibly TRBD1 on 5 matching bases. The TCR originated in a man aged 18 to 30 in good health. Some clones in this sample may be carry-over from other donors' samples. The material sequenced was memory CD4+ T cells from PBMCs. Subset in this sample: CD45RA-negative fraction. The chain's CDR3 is CASTNLPWGGNYGYTF. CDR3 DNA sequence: TGTGCCAGCACCAACTTACCATGGGGCGGTAACTATGGCTACACCTTC.